Shown below are 17 T cell receptor beta chains from a single sample sequenced in a study of cytomegalovirus exposure and HLA in healthy donors. PCR used 60 Vbeta primers and 13 Jbeta primers. Produced via immunoSEQ multiplex PCR; TCRdb's table is partial and in-frame only. The top ten hold less than 2% of the sample, which has some 180,000 clones, over 80% seen once. Sequenced: PBMCs. The source of these receptors is a man aged 35-49 years in good health and CMV-seronegative.

This sequence joins TRBV30 and TRBJ2-3; maybe TRBD2 (5 bases). The CDR3 is 13 amino acids. The V end lost 4 bases, the J end lost 7 bases, and 15 bases lay between the germline ends. The germline V gene has CDR1 GTSNPN and CDR2 SVGIG (reference sequence). In DNA, the CDR3 is TGTGCCTGGATGAACCTAGGAGGACATACGCAGTATTTT. Amino acids: CAWMNLGGHTQYF.

This chain connects TRBV19 to TRBJ2-7, with 10 bases lining up with TRBD2. Germline V gene lookup returns CDR1 LNHDA and CDR2 SQIVND (reference sequence). CDR3 length: 15 residues. Trimming cost V 5 bases and J 2 bases; bases outside gene matches: 6. CDR3 protein: CASSPGTSVAYEQYF. CDR3 in DNA: TGTGCCAGTAGTCCCGGGACTAGCGTAGCCTACGAGCAGTACTTC.

The genes are TRBV18 and TRBJ1-1; D is ambiguous. The CDR3 runs 13 residues. The ends were cut back, 0 bases at V and 6 bases at J, with 8 bases in the middle. Germline V gene data show CDR1 as KGHSH and CDR2 as LQKENI. CDR3 protein: CASSPPSMPEAFF. In DNA form, the CDR3 reads TGTGCCAGCTCACCACCGAGTATGCCTGAAGCTTTCTTT. The variable domain in full, completed from reference TRBV18 and TRBJ1-1, reads NAGVMQNPRHLVRRRGQEARLRCSPMKGHSHVYWYRQLPEEGLKFMVYLQKENIIDESGMPKERFSAEFPKEGPSILRIQQVVRGDSAAYFCASSPPSMPEAFFGQGTRLTVV.

The gene calls are TRBV5-1 and TRBJ1-1; D call uncertain. The CDR3 has 13 amino acids. CDR1 and CDR2 from the germline V gene are SGHRS and YFSETQ. V lost 6 bases and J lost 6, with 15 bases in between. The CDR3 DNA reads as TGCGCCAGCAAGGAGGGCAGGATGTCTGAAGCTTTCTTT. Its translation: CASKEGRMSEAFF.

This sequence joins TRBV7-2 and TRBJ1-4; D is ambiguous. V was clipped by 5 bases and J by 5 bases, with 21 bases between them. CDR3 length: 17 residues. Germline V gene sequence: CDR1 SGHTA, CDR2 FQGNSA. The CDR3 spells CASSDLTISNANEKLFF. CDR3 sequence (DNA): TGTGCCAGCAGCGATCTAACGATATCAAATGCCAATGAAAAACTGTTTTTT.

The J gene is TRBJ2-7, the V gene TRBV28, with D perhaps matching TRBD1 (6 bases). Deletions cut 2 bases from V and 6 bases from J, with 20 bases between. This CDR3 region has 16 residues. Germline V gene lookup returns CDR1 MDHEN and CDR2 SYDVKM. The CDR3 sequence is CASSLVLGARRTEQYF. The CDR3 region has the DNA TGTGCCAGCAGTTTAGTCCTGGGGGCGAGAAGGACCGAGCAGTACTTC.

The J gene is TRBJ2-4, the V gene TRBV28; tentatively, D is TRBD1 (5 bases). Between the trimmed V and J ends, which lost 5 bases and 6 bases, there was a span of 8 bases. The CDR3 sequence is 12 residues long. CDR1 and CDR2 (germline): MDHEN, SYDVKM. The CDR3 DNA reads as TGTGCCAGCAGTACCCAGGGAAACATTCAGTACTTC. Amino acid sequence: CASSTQGNIQYF.

The chain has TRBV7-2 and TRBJ2-3; D is undetermined. The germline V gene has CDR1 SGHTA and CDR2 FQGNSA. This CDR3 comprises 13 residues. V gave up 5 bases and J gave up 5 bases, with 11 bases separating them. As DNA, the CDR3 is TGTGCCAGCAGCCTTCCGGTGCGAGATACGCAGTATTTT. Translation gives CASSLPVRDTQYF.

The chain combines TRBV2 with TRBJ2-1, with a weak D call TRBD1 (6 bases). The CDR3 runs to 15 residues. Germline V CDR1 and CDR2: SNHLY, FYNNEI. V was pared by 6 bases and J by 5 bases, with 17 bases between. In nucleotides, the CDR3 is TGTGCCAGCAGCACGGACAGCTTTATCAACAATGAGCAGTTCTTC. Its translation: CASSTDSFINNEQFF. Combining the CDR3 with reference TRBV2 and TRBJ2-1 gives the whole variable domain EPEVTQTPSHQVTQMGQEVILRCVPISNHLYFYWYRQILGQKVEFLVSFYNNEISEKSEIFDDQFSVERPDGSNFTLKIRSTKLEDSAMYFCASSTDSFINNEQFFGPGTRLTVL.

This clone appeared a few times. The chain combines TRBV10-3 with TRBJ1-5, with 10 nucleotides matching TRBD1. After removal of 4 bases from V and 8 bases from J, the junction contained 8 bases not matched to a gene. The CDR3 has 15 residues. The V gene's germline CDR1 is ENHRY and CDR2 SYGVKD. CDR3 sequence reads: CAISGLGQGQKPQHF. The CDR3 DNA sequence: TGTGCCATCAGTGGGTTGGGACAGGGGCAAAAGCCCCAGCATTTT.

This clone is a singleton in its sample. The V gene is TRBV29-1, the J gene TRBJ2-5; D is possibly TRBD1 (6 bases). The CDR3 is 15 residues long. The germline CDR1 and CDR2 sequences are SQVTM and ANQGSEA. Trimming removed 6 bases at V and 4 bases at J, with 21 bases between. The CDR3 DNA reads as TGCAGCGTATCCCGGGACCTGATACAGGGAGAGACCCAGTACTTC. The encoded protein is CSVSRDLIQGETQYF.

V gene TRBV7-6 combines with J gene TRBJ2-2, with a weak D call TRBD2 (6 bases). V was clipped by 5 bases and J by 6 bases, with 7 bases between them. Germline assignment: CDR1 SGHVS and CDR2 FNYEAQ. The CDR3 has 12 amino acids. The CDR3 is CASSPGAGELFF. The CDR3 DNA is TGTGCCAGCAGCCCGGGAGCCGGGGAGCTGTTTTTT.

This sequence joins TRBV2 and TRBJ2-2, with D maybe TRBD1 (6 bases). The CDR3 runs 13 residues. Per the germline V gene, CDR1 is SNHLY and CDR2 is FYNNEI. Trimming took 5 bases from V and 6 from J, leaving 10 bases between them. CDR3 sequence (DNA): TGTGCCAGCAGTTTCGGACAGTCCGGGGAGCTGTTTTTT. This translates into CASSFGQSGELFF.

In its sample, this clone was seen once. This chain connects TRBV9 to TRBJ2-3, with D hard to call. There are 11 residues in the CDR3. Germline CDR1 reads SGDLS; CDR2 reads YYNGEE. Trimming pared 2 bases from V and 6 bases from J, leaving 4 bases between. CDR3: CASSVLDTQYF. CDR3 nucleotides: TGTGCCAGCAGCGTTCTCGATACGCAGTATTTT.

This clone was seen only once. This chain uses TRBV11-2 with TRBJ2-7; 10 bases match TRBD2. The V segment lost 2 bases and the J segment 3 bases; nucleotides outside the gene matches: 4. The CDR3 extends over 15 amino acids. The germline CDR1 and CDR2 sequences are SGHAT and FQNNGV. The CDR3 reads CASSLLAGDLYEQYF. DNA for the CDR3: TGTGCCAGCAGCTTACTAGCGGGGGACCTCTACGAGCAGTACTTC.

The rearrangement uses TRBV5-1 and TRBJ1-2; tentative D call: TRBD1 (6 bases). Trimming cost V 4 bases and J 6 bases, with 22 bases left between them. The CDR3 spans 16 residues. Germline V CDR1 and CDR2: SGHRS, YFSETQ. The CDR3 loop reads CASSLTGRQAGDGYTF. DNA of the CDR3: TGCGCCAGCAGCCTTACCGGACGACAGGCAGGGGATGGCTACACCTTC.

This clone was observed a few times. This sequence joins TRBV28 and TRBJ1-5; 8 bases fit TRBD1. Germline V lookup: CDR1 MDHEN, CDR2 SYDVKM. The CDR3 has 15 amino acids. Unmatched junction bases numbered 5, after V lost 3 bases and J lost 4 bases. CDR3 coding DNA: TGTGCCAGCAGTTTCTCGGACAGGGATAATCAGCCCCAGCATTTT. Encoded protein: CASSFSDRDNQPQHF.